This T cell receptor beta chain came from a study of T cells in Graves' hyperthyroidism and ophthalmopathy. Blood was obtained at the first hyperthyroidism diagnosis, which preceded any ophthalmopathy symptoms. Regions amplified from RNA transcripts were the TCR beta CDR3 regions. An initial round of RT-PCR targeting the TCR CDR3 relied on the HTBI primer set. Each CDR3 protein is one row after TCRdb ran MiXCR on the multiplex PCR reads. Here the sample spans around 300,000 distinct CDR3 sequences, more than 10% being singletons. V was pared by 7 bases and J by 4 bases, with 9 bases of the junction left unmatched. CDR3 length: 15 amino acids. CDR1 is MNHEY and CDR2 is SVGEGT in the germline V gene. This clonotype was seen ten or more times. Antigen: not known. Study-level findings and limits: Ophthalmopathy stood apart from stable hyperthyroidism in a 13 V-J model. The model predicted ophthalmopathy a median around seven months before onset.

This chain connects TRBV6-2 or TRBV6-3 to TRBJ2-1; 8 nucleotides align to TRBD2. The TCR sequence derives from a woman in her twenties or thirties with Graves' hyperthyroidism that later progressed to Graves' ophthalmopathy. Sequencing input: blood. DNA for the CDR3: TGTGCCAGCACCATCGGGAGGGCCTTATACAATGAGCAGTTCTTC. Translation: CASTIGRALYNEQFF.